This TCR beta chain was observed in a study of regulatory T cells in long-lasting Graves disease. Study-level results: Persistent cases favored TRBV28, TRBJ1-2 and TRBJ2-5. Persistent Graves' patients showed less TCR diversity than newly diagnosed ones.

This clonotype was recorded many times. The antigen is undetermined. Stated time point: persistent/refractory GD, antithyroid drugs over 5 years with positive TRAb. Isolated PBMC RNA provided the starting material for the TCR library. Sequencing libraries for TCR beta were prepared with iRepertoire HTBI primers and Arm-PCR of CDR3 regions. TCRdb reprocessed the multiplex PCR reads with MiXCR, giving one entry per CDR3 protein. The sample shows around 400,000 distinct CDR3 sequences, more than 20% of them seen only once. The CDR3 length is 14 residues. The V and J ends lost 7 bases and 0 bases respectively, with 12 bases between them. Germline V lookup: CDR1 MDHEN, CDR2 SYDVKM.

The specimen was peripheral blood mononuclear cells (PBMCs), collected when the disease was refractory, from a patient treated with antithyroid drugs. The clonotype was recovered from a woman between 35 and 50 years old with Graves disease. The chain recombines TRBV28 with TRBJ1-1; no clear D gene. CDR3 DNA sequence: TGTGCCAGCACCCCGCTTCAGATGAACACTGAAGCTTTCTTT. It is translated as CASTPLQMNTEAFF.